The sample holds a few counts of the clone carrying this T cell receptor (beta chain). What it binds is not known. These data come from a study of cytotoxic CD8 clonotypes in ibrutinib-treated CLL. Deletions cut 7 bases from V and 1 base from J, with 10 bases between. This CDR3 region has 13 residues. Germline V gene data show CDR1 as MDHEN and CDR2 as SYDVKM. Libraries were prepared by immunoSEQ multiplex PCR; TCRdb keeps only in-frame clonotypes and omits some of them. This table has roughly 250,000 clones, 70% appearing once. Study-level findings and limits: Treatment left the uncommon public clonotypes either contracted or stable in frequency.

Specimen: PBMCs, collected after 24 months of ibrutinib treatment. The source is a human donor with chronic lymphocytic leukemia. The chain recombines TRBV28 with TRBJ1-1; possibly TRBD1 for D (5 bases). The CDR3 nucleotides are TGTGCCAGCATGGGACCCCGGAACACTGAAGCTTTCTTT. Amino acid sequence: CASMGPRNTEAFF.